The sequence of this T cell receptor (beta chain) was determined in a study of T cells in Graves' hyperthyroidism and ophthalmopathy. Study-level background: Initial diagnosis, before any treatment, was when peripheral blood was collected.

About this clonotype itself: This may be a read error: a much more frequent sequence differs by one nucleotide.

Ophthalmopathy cases met thresholds of Clinical Activity Score at least 3, NOSPECS grade at least 4 and duration under 3 months. The CDR3 has 15 amino acids. Germline V CDR1 and CDR2: MNHEY, SVGEGT. The CDR3 regions of TCR beta were amplified from RNA transcripts. HTBI primers drove first-round RT-PCR of the TCR CDR3. MiXCR was run by TCRdb on the multiplex PCR reads, yielding one entry per CDR3 protein. The table shows about 380,000 distinct CDR3 sequences, with more than 14% occurring only once. The chain recombines TRBV6-2 or TRBV6-3 with TRBJ2-6; TRBD1 or TRBD2 may be the D gene (5 bases each). This clonotype originated in a young woman with Graves' ophthalmopathy. The specimen was blood. The CDR3 coding sequence is TGTGCCAGCAGTTTCTCGGACTCTGGGGCCAGCGTCCTGACTTTC. Amino acid sequence: CASSFSDSGASVLTF.